This is a list of T cell receptor beta chains from one sample in a study of blood T cells in healthy people across ages. A single record per CDR3 protein comes from TCRdb applying MiXCR to the 5' RACE reads. Among 1.5 million to 2 million distinct CDR3 sequences, about 31% were seen once, and the ten largest hold approximately 10%. The sequencing input was blood. Every receptor here comes from a woman between 25 and 40 years old in good health. Each CDR3 is given with its conserved first and last residue. The D gene is left open where the match is weak. Size tells how often a clone was seen (once, few, many) or the class of an expanded clone, and some rows leave it out.

J: TRBJ1-1; size: few; V: TRBV29-1; length: 13; D: .; DNA: TGCAGCGTTGGGGCAGCTCCCAACGCTGAAGCTTTCTTT; CDR3: CSVGAAPNAEAFF
J: TRBJ2-1; size: few; V: TRBV15; length: 14; D: TRBD1; DNA: TGTGCCACCAGCGGCAATTCGGACAGGGGGGAGCAGTTCTTC; CDR3: CATSGNSDRGEQFF
J: TRBJ1-2; size: .; V: TRBV15; length: 15; D: TRBD1; DNA: TGTGCCACCAGCAGATGGGACAGGGGCCCCTATGGCTACACCTTC; CDR3: CATSRWDRGPYGYTF
J: TRBJ1-2; size: .; V: TRBV28; length: 12; D: TRBD1; DNA: TGTGCCAGCACGGGACAGGATTATGGCTACACCTTC; CDR3: CASTGQDYGYTF
J: TRBJ2-2; size: once; V: TRBV12-3/TRBV12-4; length: 16; D: TRBD2; DNA: TGTGCCAGCAGTCTGGGGGCCGGCGGGAGGACCGGGGAGCTGTTTTTT; CDR3: CASSLGAGGRTGELFF
J: TRBJ2-5; size: .; V: TRBV6-2/TRBV6-3; length: 12; D: .; DNA: TGTGCCAGCAGTTGGCCACAAGAGACCCAGTACTTC; CDR3: CASSWPQETQYF
J: TRBJ1-2; size: many; V: TRBV4-1; length: 15; D: TRBD1; DNA: TGCGCCAGCAGCCCCGGGGACAGGGTCCGTTATGGCTACACCTTC; CDR3: CASSPGDRVRYGYTF
J: TRBJ2-3; size: .; V: TRBV20-1; length: 17; D: TRBD2; DNA: TGCAGTGCTTTCTTAGGACTAGCGGGATGGGGCACAGATACGCAGTATTTT; CDR3: CSAFLGLAGWGTDTQYF
J: TRBJ2-1; size: .; V: TRBV7-6; length: 15; D: TRBD1; DNA: TGTGCCAGCAGCCCTACAGGGGGCCAATACAATGAGCAGTTCTTC; CDR3: CASSPTGGQYNEQFF
J: TRBJ2-7; size: few; V: TRBV5-6; length: 14; D: TRBD1; DNA: TGTGCCAGCAGCCCTCGGGACAGCCGCTACGAGCAGTACTTC; CDR3: CASSPRDSRYEQYF
J: TRBJ1-6; size: .; V: TRBV6-2/TRBV6-3; length: 12; D: .; DNA: TGTGCCAGCAATCCCACCGTGGCAGTCCTCCACTTT; CDR3: CASNPTVAVLHF
J: TRBJ2-2; size: .; V: TRBV2; length: 15; D: .; DNA: TGTGCCAGCACCCTCTCCGGAGCAGGCAGCGGGGAGCTGTTTTTT; CDR3: CASTLSGAGSGELFF
J: TRBJ2-6; size: .; V: TRBV28; length: 14; D: .; DNA: TGTGCCAGAGCTCAGGGCTCTGGGGCCAACGTCCTGACTTTC; CDR3: CARAQGSGANVLTF
J: TRBJ1-5; size: .; V: TRBV2; length: 12; D: .; DNA: TGTGCCAGCAACGGGGGGAATCAGCCCCAGCATTTT; CDR3: CASNGGNQPQHF
J: TRBJ2-2; size: .; V: TRBV2; length: 13; D: .; DNA: TGTGCCAGCTGGGACCCCTTAGGCGGGGAGCTGTTTTTT; CDR3: CASWDPLGGELFF
J: TRBJ2-1; size: .; V: TRBV15; length: 14; D: TRBD2; DNA: TGTGCCACCAGCAGAGATTCGGGACCGGGACTACAGTTCTTC; CDR3: CATSRDSGPGLQFF
J: TRBJ2-2; size: .; V: TRBV20-1; length: 13; D: TRBD2; DNA: TGCAGTGCTAGCAGCGGGAGGGCCGGGGAGCTGTTTTTT; CDR3: CSASSGRAGELFF
J: TRBJ2-7; size: many; V: TRBV6-2/TRBV6-3; length: 16; D: .; DNA: TGTGCCAGCAGTTACTCGGGCAGGGGTAGGTCCTACGAGCAGTACTTC; CDR3: CASSYSGRGRSYEQYF
J: TRBJ1-2; size: .; V: TRBV20-1; length: 17; D: .; DNA: TGCAGTGCTAGACCTCGCGGCCCCGGGGGCGCGGGCTATGGCTACACCTTC; CDR3: CSARPRGPGGAGYGYTF
J: TRBJ1-2; size: .; V: TRBV20-1; length: 18; D: TRBD1; DNA: TGCAGTACTAGAGATAGTAGAACAGGGGGCGCGCGGGACTATGGCTACACCTTC; CDR3: CSTRDSRTGGARDYGYTF
J: TRBJ2-1; size: few; V: TRBV11-1; length: 12; D: .; DNA: TGTGCCAGCAGCCCTGGGATGAATGAGCAGTTCTTC; CDR3: CASSPGMNEQFF
J: TRBJ2-7; size: many; V: TRBV25-1; length: 15; D: TRBD1; DNA: TGTGCCAGCAGTGATGGACAGGGGAGATCCTACGAGCAGTACTTC; CDR3: CASSDGQGRSYEQYF
J: TRBJ2-1; size: many; V: TRBV20-1; length: 14; D: .; DNA: TGCAGTGCTAGAGATCTCGGCTCGTTCAATGAGCAGTTCTTC; CDR3: CSARDLGSFNEQFF
J: TRBJ2-7; size: many; V: TRBV5-1; length: 14; D: .; DNA: TGCGCCAGCAGCCCGGGTGGGGTTACCTACGAGCAGTACTTC; CDR3: CASSPGGVTYEQYF
J: TRBJ2-3; size: once; V: TRBV6-1; length: 14; D: .; DNA: TGTGCCAGCAGTGACAGGACCCGCACAGATACGCAGTATTTT; CDR3: CASSDRTRTDTQYF
J: TRBJ2-1; size: .; V: TRBV5-4; length: 18; D: TRBD2; DNA: TGTGCCAGCAGCTTGGCCCCAGCGGAGCTAGCGGGAGGCAATGAGCAGTTCTTC; CDR3: CASSLAPAELAGGNEQFF
J: TRBJ1-2; size: .; V: TRBV9; length: 16; D: TRBD1; DNA: TGTGCCAGCAGCGTAGTCGACTCGGGGGACAGGTATGGCTACACCTTC; CDR3: CASSVVDSGDRYGYTF
J: TRBJ2-1; size: once; V: TRBV21-1; length: 16; D: .; DNA: TGTGCCAGCAGCAGAAGAGGACAGGGGGCTACCTATGAGCAGTTCTTC; CDR3: CASSRRGQGATYEQFF
J: TRBJ1-2; size: few; V: TRBV3-1; length: 14; D: .; DNA: TGTGCCAGCAGCCAAGATTGGGGAAACTATGGCTACACCTTC; CDR3: CASSQDWGNYGYTF
J: TRBJ1-6; size: many; V: TRBV30; length: 13; D: .; DNA: TGCGCCAGCAGTGAGACCGATAATTCACCCCTCCACTTT; CDR3: CASSETDNSPLHF
J: TRBJ1-2; size: few; V: TRBV7-2; length: 14; D: .; DNA: TGTGCCAGCAGCTTAACCGGGGCAGACTATGGCTACACCTTC; CDR3: CASSLTGADYGYTF
J: TRBJ2-3; size: few; V: TRBV13; length: 15; D: TRBD1; DNA: TGTGCCAGCAGCTTCGGGACAGGGGCGTGGGATACGCAGTATTTT; CDR3: CASSFGTGAWDTQYF
J: TRBJ2-1; size: .; V: TRBV18; length: 16; D: TRBD1; DNA: TGTGCCAGCTCACCCCTGACAGGGGACCTAAACAATGAGCAGTTCTTC; CDR3: CASSPLTGDLNNEQFF
J: TRBJ2-1; size: .; V: TRBV4-2; length: 18; D: .; DNA: TGTGCCAGCAGCGCCAGGTGGACGGTTCAGGACCGTAACAATGAGCAGTTCTTC; CDR3: CASSARWTVQDRNNEQFF
J: TRBJ2-1; size: .; V: TRBV7-8; length: 14; D: TRBD1; DNA: TGTGCCAGCAGCTCGACCGGACAGGTGCATGAGCAGTTCTTC; CDR3: CASSSTGQVHEQFF
J: TRBJ2-1; size: few; V: TRBV5-1; length: 18; D: TRBD2; DNA: TGCGCCAGCAGCTTCGGGACTAGCGGGTTGGCATCCTACAATGAGCAGTTCTTC; CDR3: CASSFGTSGLASYNEQFF
J: TRBJ2-7; size: few; V: TRBV7-9; length: 15; D: .; DNA: TGTGCCAGCAGCTTAGTCCGGTCCGGGCGATACGAGCAGTACTTC; CDR3: CASSLVRSGRYEQYF
J: TRBJ2-7; size: .; V: TRBV13; length: 13; D: .; DNA: TGTGCCAGCAGCTTCGCTCCGACTACGGAGCAGTACTTC; CDR3: CASSFAPTTEQYF
J: TRBJ1-2; size: many; V: TRBV7-2; length: 13; D: .; DNA: TGTGCCAGCAGTCCCAGTGTAGGCTATGGCTACACCTTC; CDR3: CASSPSVGYGYTF
J: TRBJ2-7; size: .; V: TRBV6-2/TRBV6-3; length: 12; D: TRBD1; DNA: TGTGCCGGCGGGACAGGTGGCTTCGAGCAGTACTTC; CDR3: CAGGTGGFEQYF
J: TRBJ1-1; size: .; V: TRBV15; length: 16; D: TRBD1; DNA: TGTGCCACCAGCAGCACCCGGACAGGGTGGAACACTGAAGCTTTCTTT; CDR3: CATSSTRTGWNTEAFF
J: TRBJ1-5; size: few; V: TRBV6-6; length: 12; D: .; DNA: TGTGCCAGCGGGAGGCAGGGTCAGCCCCAGCATTTT; CDR3: CASGRQGQPQHF
J: TRBJ2-3; size: many; V: TRBV4-2; length: 19; D: TRBD2; DNA: TGTGCCAGCAGCCAAGATCGGCGGACTAGCGGGGGTAGCACAGATACGCAGTATTTT; CDR3: CASSQDRRTSGGSTDTQYF
J: TRBJ2-7; size: .; V: TRBV9; length: 12; D: .; DNA: TGTGCCAGCAGCGTAGATGATGACGAGCAGTACTTC; CDR3: CASSVDDDEQYF
J: TRBJ1-2; size: .; V: TRBV7-2; length: 16; D: TRBD1; DNA: TGTGCCAGCAGCTACTCCAGGGGGCTTGACCCCTATGGCTACACCTTC; CDR3: CASSYSRGLDPYGYTF
J: TRBJ2-7; size: many; V: TRBV20-1; length: 14; D: .; DNA: TGCAGCGTGGCCGAGTCAGGGGACACTTACGAGCAGTACTTC; CDR3: CSVAESGDTYEQYF
J: TRBJ1-6; size: few; V: TRBV3-1; length: 15; D: .; DNA: TGTGCCAGCAGCCAAGATTATGGGGGGAATTCACCCCTCCACTTT; CDR3: CASSQDYGGNSPLHF
J: TRBJ2-7; size: few; V: TRBV6-6; length: 16; D: TRBD2; DNA: TGTGCCAGCAGTTACCCACCGGGAGGATCGACCTACGAGCAGTACTTC; CDR3: CASSYPPGGSTYEQYF
J: TRBJ2-7; size: .; V: TRBV20-1; length: 12; D: .; DNA: TGCAGTGCTGGAGAGGGGGCCTACGAGCAGTACTTC; CDR3: CSAGEGAYEQYF
J: TRBJ2-7; size: .; V: TRBV7-6; length: 14; D: TRBD1; DNA: TGTGCCAGCAGCTCGGACAGGGGAAGTTACGGGCAGTACTTC; CDR3: CASSSDRGSYGQYF